Listed here are 15 T cell receptor beta chains from one sample, sequenced in a study of molecular identifiers for immune sequencing clone quantification. One entry per CDR3 protein, called by TCRdb with MiXCR from the PCR reads. Of about half a million distinct CDR3 sequences listed, less than 30% are singletons. Sequencing input: naive CD8+ T cells from blood, with Jurkat cell RNA spiked in. Specified subset: FACS-sorted CD8+CD4-CCR7+CD45RA+ naive T cells. The source of these receptors is a human donor in good health. Some libraries in this study had Jurkat cell RNA spiked in.

The rearrangement joins TRBV4-1 to TRBJ1-2; maybe TRBD1 (6 bases). V was shortened by 3 bases and J by 3 bases, with 11 bases between the two germline ends. The CDR3 spans 14 residues. Looked up from germline, CDR1 is MGHRA and CDR2 is YSYEKL. The CDR3 DNA follows: TGCGCCAGCAGCCACGAGACAGGTTACTATGGCTACACCTTC. Encoded protein: CASSHETGYYGYTF.

This clonotype was picked up a small number of times. The V gene is TRBV27, the J gene TRBJ2-7, with 8 bases lining up with TRBD1. This CDR3 region has 14 residues. Per germline, CDR1 MNHEY and CDR2 SMNVEV (reference sequence). V dropped 2 bases and J dropped 3; count of bases not matched to a gene: 3. CDR3 protein: CASSLTTGGYEQYF. The CDR3 DNA reads as TGTGCCAGCAGTTTAACTACAGGGGGCTACGAGCAGTACTTC.

In its sample, this clonotype was seen many times. This chain connects TRBV28 to TRBJ2-3, with TRBD2 as a possible D gene (6 bases). V lost 4 bases and J 3 bases, leaving 14 bases between the germline ends. The germline V gene has CDR1 MDHEN and CDR2 SYDVKM. This CDR3 spans 15 amino acids. The CDR3 region is CASSWPRLGTDTQYF. The CDR3 nucleotides read TGTGCCAGCAGTTGGCCGAGACTAGGTACAGATACGCAGTATTTT.

A note on this clonotype: This could be a read error, since a much larger clone is one nucleotide away. The chain employs TRBV4-3 and TRBJ1-3; possible D gene TRBD1, 5 bases. This CDR3 is built from 16 residues. Germline CDR1 LGHNA, CDR2 YSLEER. The CDR3 DNA is TGCGCCAGCAGCCAAGATGCGGCAGGGCCTGGAAACGCCATATATTTT. This sequence encodes CASSQDAAGPGNAIYF.

This sequence joins TRBV4-3 and TRBJ1-1; D gene ambiguous. The length of the CDR3 is 17 residues. V lost 0 bases and J 5 bases, leaving 19 bases between the germline ends. The germline CDR1 and CDR2 sequences are LGHNA and YSLEER. Here the CDR3 DNA reads TGCGCCAGCAGCCAAGAGTTGAGTGACTTTTCTAGTACTGAAGCTTTCTTT. Translated, it gives CASSQELSDFSSTEAFF.

This clonotype appeared many times. The J gene is TRBJ2-3, the V gene TRBV7-2, with a possible D match to TRBD1 (5 bases). V was pared by 1 base and J by 2 bases, with 10 bases between. The V gene's germline CDR1 is SGHTA and CDR2 FQGNSA. CDR3 length equals 15 residues. The CDR3 is CASSLEGGATDTQYF. CDR3 bases: TGTGCCAGCAGCTTAGAAGGTGGGGCCACAGATACGCAGTATTTT.

In the case of this clonotype: Just one base apart from a much larger clone, this may be a read error. The chain has TRBV4-1 and TRBJ2-7; D is possibly TRBD1 (6 bases). The germline CDR1 and CDR2 sequences are MGHRA and YSYEKL. The CDR3 loop spans 15 amino acids. In DNA, the CDR3 is TGCGCCAGCAGCCGAGTGCCGGACAGCCCCTACGAGCGGTACTTC. Translation: CASSRVPDSPYERYF.

This clonotype was observed a few times. This chain uses TRBV20-1 with TRBJ2-1; D unresolved. The CDR3 contains 14 residues. Germline lookup yields CDR1 DFQATT and CDR2 SNEGSKA (reference sequence). Trimming stripped 0 bases from V and 8 bases from J, with 14 bases between. This chain's CDR3 is CSAREVGLNYEQFF. The CDR3 DNA reads TGCAGTGCTAGAGAAGTCGGCCTGAACTATGAGCAGTTCTTC.

Points on this clonotype: A much larger clone sits a single nucleotide away, making a read error possible. The rearrangement uses TRBV4-3 and TRBJ2-3; 7 bases are a match to TRBD2. Looked up from germline, CDR1 is LGHNA and CDR2 is YSLEER. With V trimmed by 4 bases and J by 4 bases, 8 bases remained unmatched. CDR3 length: 15 residues. The CDR3 DNA follows: TGCGCCAGCAGCCCCAAGTGGGGGAGGGCAGATACGCAGTATTTT. Protein product: CASSPKWGRADTQYF.

There are many counts of this clonotype. CDR3 sequence (DNA): TGCGCCAGCAGCCGCTCCCCAGGGGAAGCCGCTGAAGCTTTCTTT. Protein: CASSRSPGEAAEAFF. The V call is TRBV4-3, the J call TRBJ1-1, with TRBD1 as a possible D gene (6 bases). Germline CDR1 is LGHNA and CDR2 is YSLEER. This CDR3 contains 15 residues. V shed 4 bases and J shed 6 bases, with 18 bases lying between them.

V and J are TRBV4-1 and TRBJ2-1; tentatively, D is TRBD1 (5 bases). The V gene lost 0 bases and the J gene lost 4 bases, with 7 bases spanning the gap. The CDR3 totals 14 residues. CDR1 and CDR2 (germline): MGHRA, YSYEKL. The CDR3 DNA reads TGCGCCAGCAGCCAAGAAGACAGATACAATGAGCAGTTCTTC. Residues: CASSQEDRYNEQFF.

This clonotype appeared a few times. The chain has TRBV7-9 and TRBJ2-1; D call uncertain. CDR3 size: 11 residues. V was trimmed by 2 bases and J by 8 bases, leaving 4 bases between them. Germline lookup yields CDR1 SEHNR and CDR2 FQNEAQ (reference sequence). DNA for the CDR3: TGTGCCAGCAGCTTAATTGATGAGCAGTTCTTC. Residues: CASSLIDEQFF.

The J gene is TRBJ2-7, the V gene TRBV27; 8 nucleotides agree with TRBD1. CDR1 and CDR2 from the germline V gene are MNHEY and SMNVEV (reference sequence). CDR3 size: 14 residues. Losses at the gene ends were 3 bases for V and 4 bases for J; bases not matched to a gene: 5. The CDR3 is CASSFHGQGYEQYF. CDR3 sequence (DNA): TGTGCCAGCAGTTTTCATGGACAGGGATACGAGCAGTACTTC.

This sequence joins TRBV7-9 and TRBJ2-1; TRBD2 aligns across 10 bases. With 1 base clipped from V and 8 bases from J, the junction kept 8 bases outside the gene matches. Germline values: CDR1 SEHNR, CDR2 FQNEAQ (reference sequence). This CDR3 has 16 amino acids. CDR3 region: CASSLVVLAGSDEQFF. The DNA for the CDR3 is TGTGCCAGCAGCTTAGTGGTACTAGCGGGATCGGATGAGCAGTTCTTC.

This clonotype was detected only a few times. The chain joins TRBV20-1 to TRBJ2-7; 7 positions agree with TRBD1. Germline V gene lookup returns CDR1 DFQATT and CDR2 SNEGSKA (reference sequence). V trimming: 5 bases; J trimming: 0 bases; junction bases outside the gene matches: 10. This CDR3 has 15 residues. CDR3 sequence: CSAVSPTGSSYEQYF. CDR3 coding DNA: TGCAGTGCTGTTAGCCCGACAGGGAGCTCCTACGAGCAGTACTTC.